This paragraph reports one TCR beta chain. The antigen is undetermined. The data belong to a study of T cell responses to AZD1222 COVID-19 vaccine. Method: immunoSEQ multiplex PCR; TCRdb's copy keeps in-frame clones and lacks some. The sample yields about 29,000 clones, about 93% seen once. General study points: White British ancestry dominated among donors, who included more females, and clonal diversity was possibly underestimated. At study baseline, merely over 5 AZD1222 recipients were seropositive. Regions left unmutated in variants are reportedly the target of nearly half of spike-specific TCRs. It was only after the peak T cell response that any repertoires were sampled.

The V end was cut by 8 bases, the J end by 3 bases, with 11 bases between. CDR1 SEHNR and CDR2 FQNEAQ come from the germline V gene (reference sequence). The CDR3 is made up of 13 amino acids. The sequenced sample was peripheral blood, obtained on day 0 of AZD1222 vaccination. The receptor was derived from an adult in good health. This chain uses TRBV7-9 with TRBJ1-5, with D possibly matching TRBD1 (5 bases). The CDR3 sequence is CASQRQINQPQHF. DNA for the CDR3: TGTGCCAGCCAGAGACAGATCAATCAGCCCCAGCATTTT.